What follows are 20 T cell receptor beta chains derived from one specimen sequenced in a study of blood T cell repertoires in COVID-19. Produced via immunoSEQ multiplex PCR; TCRdb's table is partial and in-frame only. The sample has around 65,000 clones, 70% to 90% seen once. Source material: peripheral blood. These receptors were collected from a human donor in a cohort sampled during active COVID-19.

The chain joins TRBV6-5 to TRBJ1-6; D call uncertain. This CDR3 has 14 amino acids. CDR1 MNHEY and CDR2 SVGAGI come from the germline V gene. Trimming left V 10 bases short and J 4 bases short, with 14 bases between. The CDR3 bases are TGTGCCACCGGCACAGTTATTTATAATTCACCCCTCCACTTT. It encodes CATGTVIYNSPLHF.

The chain joins TRBV18 to TRBJ1-1; 7 bases match TRBD1. CDR3 length: 15 amino acids. From germline, CDR1 is KGHSH and CDR2 LQKENI. V shed 3 bases and J 0 bases; nucleotides not matched to a gene: 4. CDR3 amino acids: CASSPRTGLNTEAFF. In DNA, the CDR3 is TGTGCCAGCTCACCGAGGACAGGATTGAACACTGAAGCTTTCTTT.

This clone was found once. The chain combines TRBV18 with TRBJ2-5, with D unresolved. V lost 0 bases, J lost 2 bases, and 7 bases lay in between. The germline CDR1 and CDR2 sequences are KGHSH and LQKENI. The CDR3 runs 14 residues. This chain's CDR3 is CASSPPWPQETQYF. CDR3 in DNA: TGTGCCAGCTCACCACCGTGGCCGCAAGAGACCCAGTACTTC.

The chain employs TRBV6-1 and TRBJ1-5; D might be TRBD1 (5 bases). CDR3 length: 14 residues. Germline V gene sequence: CDR1 MNHNS, CDR2 SASEGT. V was pared by 1 base and J by 9 bases, with 13 bases between. The CDR3 nucleotides read TGTGCCAGCAGTGAAGTAGGGACTTTTGGGCCCCAGCATTTT. Protein: CASSEVGTFGPQHF.

The V call is TRBV6-5, the J call TRBJ2-1; D not certain. CDR3 length equals 12 residues. V dropped 1 base and J dropped 10 bases, with 8 bases sitting between them. Germline V gives CDR1 MNHEY, CDR2 SVGAGI. CDR3 nucleotide sequence: TGTGCCAGCAGTTACTTGGAGTTGGAGCAGTTCTTC. Its translation: CASSYLELEQFF.

This chain joins TRBV3-1 (or the pseudogene TRBV3-2) and TRBJ1-2; tentative D call: TRBD1 (6 bases). Trimming took off 1 base at V and 7 bases at J, with 16 bases between the two ends. This CDR3 is 15 amino acids long. Germline CDR1 is LGHDT and CDR2 is YNNKEL (reference sequence). Here the CDR3 reads CASSQGARGTSGYTF. For the CDR3, the DNA is TGTGCCAGCAGCCAAGGAGCGAGGGGGACCTCTGGCTACACCTTC.

The chain has TRBV7-6 and TRBJ2-3; 11 positions agree with TRBD2. The J segment lost 7 bases and the V segment lost 1 base, leaving 7 bases of the junction unmatched. Germline loops: CDR1 SGHVS, CDR2 FNYEAQ. The CDR3 spans 16 residues. The CDR3 loop is CASSLVTSGTFNTQYF. The CDR3 DNA follows: TGTGCCAGCAGCTTAGTGACTAGCGGGACCTTCAATACGCAGTATTTT.

J is TRBJ2-3 and V is TRBV6-6; no firm D call. The CDR3 has 16 residues. Trimming cost V 0 bases and J 4 bases, with 14 bases left between them. Germline assignment: CDR1 MNHNY and CDR2 SVGAGI (reference sequence). Written as DNA, the CDR3 is TGTGCCAGCAGTTACTCCCCTCTTACTCACTCAGATACGCAGTATTTT. Its translation is CASSYSPLTHSDTQYF.

J is TRBJ1-1 and V is TRBV18, with a weak D call TRBD1 (5 bases). Trimming removed 2 bases at V and 6 bases at J, with 16 bases between. The germline V gene encodes CDR1 KGHSH and CDR2 LQKENI. The CDR3 totals 15 residues. The CDR3, as DNA: TGTGCCAGCTCACCAATTCCGGGGGATTTCTCTGAAGCTTTCTTT. It specifies CASSPIPGDFSEAFF.

The rearrangement joins TRBV28 to TRBJ1-5; D perhaps matches TRBD1 (5 bases). Germline-derived CDR1 and CDR2 are MDHEN and SYDVKM. This CDR3 is 15 amino acids long. V gave up 3 bases and J gave up 1 base, with 10 bases separating them. CDR3 loop: CASSLVAGSNQPQHF. The CDR3 region has the DNA TGTGCCAGCAGTTTGGTAGCAGGGAGCAATCAGCCCCAGCATTTT.

The chain uses TRBV19 and TRBJ1-2; D perhaps matches TRBD1 (6 bases). The CDR3 runs 15 residues. The ends were cut back, 1 base at V and 2 bases at J, with 11 bases in the middle. CDR1 LNHDA and CDR2 SQIVND come from the germline V gene (reference sequence). CDR3 in amino acids: CASSIVADRNYGYTF. The CDR3 DNA sequence: TGTGCCAGTAGTATAGTCGCCGACAGGAACTATGGCTACACCTTC.

The chain uses TRBV28 and TRBJ2-3, with 7 bases that match TRBD2. Trimming removed 3 bases from V and 1 base from J; junction bases left unmatched: 10. This CDR3 region has 17 residues. Germline-derived CDR1 and CDR2 are MDHEN and SYDVKM. CDR3 protein: CASSFFAMGRGTDTQYF. The CDR3 region has the DNA TGTGCCAGCAGTTTCTTCGCCATGGGGAGGGGCACAGATACGCAGTATTTT.

The rearrangement uses TRBV6-6 and TRBJ2-1, with 11 bases aligning to TRBD2. V shed 6 bases and J 2 bases; nucleotides not matched to a gene: 3. This CDR3 has 15 residues. The germline V gene encodes CDR1 MNHNY and CDR2 SVGAGI (reference sequence). CDR3 loop: CASRDSGRAYNEQFF. The CDR3, as DNA: TGTGCCAGCAGGGATAGCGGGAGGGCCTACAATGAGCAGTTCTTC.

The rearrangement joins TRBV7-2 to TRBJ2-7; TRBD1 matches at 8 bases. Trimming cost V 5 bases and J 1 base; bases outside gene matches: 4. There are 14 residues in the CDR3. Germline CDR1 and CDR2: SGHTA and FQGNSA. This CDR3 is CASSKGQASYEQYF. The DNA for the CDR3 is TGTGCCAGCAGCAAGGGACAGGCATCCTACGAGCAGTACTTC.

V usage is TRBV27 and J usage is TRBJ2-7; D is uncertain. The CDR3 runs to 13 residues. Trimming removed 0 bases at V and 2 bases at J, with 5 bases between. Germline CDR1 is MNHEY and CDR2 is SMNVEV (reference sequence). CDR3 in amino acids: CASSLSSPYEQYF. DNA for the CDR3: TGTGCCAGCAGTTTATCCTCCCCCTACGAGCAGTACTTC.

The chain carries TRBV11-1 and TRBJ1-6, with D tentatively TRBD1 (6 bases). There are 14 residues in the CDR3. V was clipped by 5 bases and J by 8 bases, with 13 bases between them. Germline CDR1 SGHAT, CDR2 FQDESV (reference sequence). The CDR3 loop reads CASSARQDHSPLHF. The CDR3 nucleotides are TGTGCCAGCAGCGCCCGACAGGACCATTCACCCCTCCACTTT.

The V call is TRBV18, the J call TRBJ2-1; maybe TRBD1 (5 bases). Germline assignment: CDR1 KGHSH and CDR2 LQKENI. CDR3 length: 13 amino acids. V was cut by 6 bases and J by 5 bases, with 11 bases left in between. CDR3 sequence reads: CASSVRRDNEQFF. The CDR3 DNA is TGTGCCAGCTCGGTTCGCAGGGACAATGAGCAGTTCTTC. The full variable domain, completed using reference TRBV18 and TRBJ2-1, is NAGVMQNPRHLVRRRGQEARLRCSPMKGHSHVYWYRQLPEEGLKFMVYLQKENIIDESGMPKERFSAEFPKEGPSILRIQQVVRGDSAAYFCASSVRRDNEQFFGPGTRLTVL.

This rearrangement joins TRBV7-2 to TRBJ2-3; TRBD2 matches 13 bases. Germline V gene data show CDR1 as SGHTA and CDR2 as FQGNSA. J was trimmed by 10 bases and V by 5 bases; bases with no gene match: 12. The CDR3 contains 16 residues. As DNA, the CDR3 is TGTGCCAGCAGCCCCTCTACGACTAGCGGGAGGCGCGCGCAGTATTTT. As protein: CASSPSTTSGRRAQYF.

The chain is built from TRBV6-5 and TRBJ2-5; D may be TRBD1 (5 bases). Germline V lookup: CDR1 MNHEY, CDR2 SVGAGI. The CDR3 has 16 residues. The ends were cut back, 0 bases at V and 2 bases at J, with 13 bases in the middle. In DNA form, the CDR3 reads TGTGCCAGCAGTTACTCGGGGCAGTTTGAACAAGAGACCCAGTACTTC. Translating gives CASSYSGQFEQETQYF.

This chain uses TRBV7-8 with TRBJ1-6; 8 nucleotides agree with TRBD1. This CDR3 region has 16 residues. Germline CDR1 SGHVS, CDR2 FQNEAQ. The junction had 11 bases not matched to a gene; V was cut back by 5 bases and J by 8 bases. The CDR3: CASSIRTGLVYSPLHF. The CDR3 DNA is TGTGCCAGCAGCATCAGGACAGGGTTGGTTTATTCACCCCTCCACTTT.